This T cell receptor (beta chain) was retrieved from a study of Ad26.COV2.S vaccination and SARS-CoV-2 variants. As for treatment: 15 to 20 received Ad26.COV2.S at low or high dose, single or two shots; about 5 received placebo; per-sample allocation not given. Sample collection was performed on day 63 after the first vaccine or placebo injection. An Ad26 vector that expressed Wuhan-strain SARS-CoV-2 spike constituted the vaccine. The assay was immunoSEQ multiplex PCR, and TCRdb's table has in-frame clones only and misses some. This table has about 480,000 clones, around 85% appearing once. This CDR3 is built from 15 residues. CDR1 and CDR2 (germline): SGHTA, FQGNSA. Trimming pared 1 base from V and 4 bases from J, leaving 12 bases between.

This clonotype was obtained from a person aged 18-60 years who received the Ad26.COV2.S COVID-19 vaccine or a placebo. This sample comprised peripheral blood, obtained in a trial of Ad26.COV2.S vaccine versus placebo. The chain uses TRBV7-2 and TRBJ2-3; D could derive from TRBD1 or TRBD2 (6 bases each). Here the CDR3 reads CASSLDGGRADTQYF. The CDR3 bases are TGTGCCAGCAGCTTAGATGGGGGGCGGGCAGATACGCAGTATTTT. Drawing the rest from reference TRBV7-2 and TRBJ2-3, the complete variable domain is GAGVSQSPSNKVTEKGKDVELRCDPISGHTALYWYRQSLGQGLEFLIYFQGNSAPDKSGLPSDRFSAERTGGSVSTLTIQRTQQEDSAVYLCASSLDGGRADTQYFGPGTRLTVL.